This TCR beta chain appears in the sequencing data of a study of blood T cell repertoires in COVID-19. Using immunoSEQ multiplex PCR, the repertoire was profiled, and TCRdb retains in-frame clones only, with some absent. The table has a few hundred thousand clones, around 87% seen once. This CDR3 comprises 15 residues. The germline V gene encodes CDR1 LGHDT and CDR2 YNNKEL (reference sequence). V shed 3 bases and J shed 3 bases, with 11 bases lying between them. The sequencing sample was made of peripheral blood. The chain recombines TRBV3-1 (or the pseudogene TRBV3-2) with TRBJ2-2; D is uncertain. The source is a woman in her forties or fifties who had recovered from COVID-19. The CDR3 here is CASSHRQDHTGELFF. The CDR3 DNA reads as TGTGCCAGCAGCCACCGCCAGGATCACACCGGGGAGCTGTTTTTT.